This T cell receptor (beta chain) is from a study of Graves' ophthalmopathy and Graves' hyperthyroidism. Amplification from RNA transcripts yielded the TCR beta CDR3 regions. The library came from an HTBI-primed first-round RT-PCR and a second-round multiplex PCR. TCRdb reanalysed the multiplex PCR reads using MiXCR and keeps one entry per CDR3 protein. The sample lists a few hundred thousand distinct CDR3 sequences, 35% to 40% seen once, with about 4.2% in the top ten. Thyroid ultrasound, orbital computed tomography, TRAb, serum thyroxine and clinical symptoms formed the basis of diagnosis. A word on this clonotype: The target antigen is unknown.

Study-level findings and limits: Blood shared most expanded thyroid clonotypes above 0.001 frequency.

Germline V CDR1 and CDR2: MNHNS, SASEGT. The CDR3 totals 14 residues. V was clipped by 5 bases and J by 3 bases, with 14 bases between them. The chain carries TRBV6-1 and TRBJ2-7; no definite D call. This sequence was found in an adult man with Graves' hyperthyroidism. The sequencing sample was made of peripheral blood or thyroid tissue (not recorded which). This chain's CDR3 is CASSYSAGFYEQYF. The CDR3 DNA reads TGTGCCAGCAGTTACTCGGCCGGGTTCTACGAGCAGTACTTC.